These 17 T cell receptor beta chains share one sample of origin, sequenced in a study of CD8 T cells in Susac syndrome. RNA in amounts of roughly 0.5 to 1 ug was reverse transcribed with random hexamers. TCRdb re-called the immunoSEQ multiplex PCR reads with MiXCR, one entry per CDR3 protein. The sample records some 190,000 distinct CDR3 sequences, approximately 94% being singletons. Material for sequencing was CD4+ T cells from PBMCs. These receptors came from a human donor with Susac syndrome.

The chain combines TRBV20-1 with TRBJ1-2, with TRBD1 matching 7 bases. CDR3 length equals 13 residues. Trimming removed 5 bases from V and 3 bases from J; junction bases left unmatched: 6. Germline CDR1 and CDR2: DFQATT and SNEGSKA (reference sequence). The CDR3 protein is CSASSGQYYGYTF. CDR3 bases: TGCAGTGCTTCCTCGGGACAGTACTATGGCTACACCTTC.

The rearrangement uses TRBV15 and TRBJ1-1; possibly TRBD1 for D (6 bases). The CDR3 runs to 14 residues. Trimming removed 5 bases at V and 3 bases at J, with 13 bases between. Germline V CDR1 and CDR2: LNHNV, YYDKDF (reference sequence). The CDR3 sequence: CATSSRHRDTEAFF. The CDR3 DNA follows: TGTGCCACCAGCTCCCGGCACAGGGACACTGAAGCTTTCTTT.

J is TRBJ2-7 and V is TRBV9; possibly TRBD1 for D (6 bases). V shed 4 bases and J shed 6 bases, with 23 bases lying between them. This CDR3 is 16 amino acids long. Germline CDR1 reads SGDLS; CDR2 reads YYNGEE. The CDR3 here is CASSPRAQGHEGEQYF. The CDR3 coding sequence is TGTGCCAGCAGCCCACGGGCACAGGGACATGAGGGCGAGCAGTACTTC.

This clonotype has a handful of counts. The CDR3 region is CASSLAENTEAFF. CDR3 bases: TGCGCCAGCAGCTTGGCGGAGAACACTGAAGCTTTCTTT. The rearrangement links TRBV5-1 to TRBJ1-1; D call uncertain. The CDR3 covers 13 residues. Trimming pared 0 bases from V and 1 base from J, leaving 4 bases between. Looked up from germline, CDR1 is SGHRS and CDR2 is YFSETQ.

The chain couples TRBV20-1 to TRBJ2-1, with D maybe TRBD1 (6 bases). Trimming removed 0 bases at V and 6 bases at J, with 15 bases between. From germline, CDR1 is DFQATT and CDR2 SNEGSKA (reference sequence). CDR3 length: 15 residues. The CDR3 protein is CSARDRAGVANEQFF. CDR3 sequence (DNA): TGCAGTGCTAGAGATCGGGCAGGGGTTGCCAATGAGCAGTTCTTC.

V is TRBV6-5 and J is TRBJ2-1, with 10 bases matching TRBD2. The CDR3 is made up of 14 amino acids. Trimming took 7 bases from V and 7 from J; bases not matched to a gene: 7. CDR1 and CDR2 (germline): MNHEY, SVGAGI. CDR3 loop: CASTKAGGRNEQFF. CDR3 coding DNA: TGTGCCAGCACCAAAGCGGGAGGGAGGAATGAGCAGTTCTTC.

The chain combines TRBV6-2 or TRBV6-3 with TRBJ2-5; D is undetermined. V was clipped by 10 bases and J by 2 bases, with 20 bases between them. Germline values: CDR1 MNHEY, CDR2 SVGEGT. CDR3 length: 15 residues. The CDR3 region is CATDLRLRTQETQYF. The CDR3, as DNA: TGTGCCACCGATCTGAGACTGAGGACGCAAGAGACCCAGTACTTC.

The rearrangement links TRBV7-2 to TRBJ2-7; 8 nucleotides match TRBD1. Germline CDR1 is SGHTA and CDR2 is FQGNSA. The CDR3 has 14 residues. After removal of 4 bases from V and 2 bases from J, the junction contained 4 bases not matched to a gene. The CDR3 DNA reads as TGTGCCAGCAGCTCCCCGGACAGGGCCTACGAGCAGTACTTC. It codes for CASSSPDRAYEQYF.

The CDR3 here is CSARRVLETQYF. The CDR3 region has the DNA TGCAGCGCTAGGCGGGTCTTGGAGACCCAGTACTTC. The chain couples TRBV29-1 to TRBJ2-5; a possible D gene is TRBD2 (5 bases). This CDR3 is 12 amino acids long. The germline V gene has CDR1 SQVTM and CDR2 ANQGSEA. Trimming pared 7 bases from V and 5 bases from J, leaving 14 bases between.

J is TRBJ2-7 and V is TRBV30, with D perhaps assigned TRBD1 or TRBD2 (5 bases each). Trimming removed 2 bases from V and 1 base from J, with 15 bases in between. The germline V gene encodes CDR1 GTSNPN and CDR2 SVGIG (reference sequence). The CDR3 length is 15 residues. CDR3: CAWSPGKGSSYEQYF. CDR3 nucleotide sequence: TGTGCCTGGAGTCCGGGAAAGGGGAGTTCCTACGAGCAGTACTTC.

The V call is TRBV20-1, the J call TRBJ2-2; tentative D call: TRBD1 (6 bases). The CDR3 is 14 residues long. The ends were cut back, 2 bases at V and 4 bases at J, with 11 bases in the middle. Germline V CDR1 and CDR2: DFQATT, SNEGSKA (reference sequence). CDR3 protein: CSARSGVITGELFF. Written as DNA, the CDR3 is TGCAGTGCTAGATCAGGGGTCATCACCGGGGAGCTGTTTTTT.

The chain recombines TRBV5-1 with TRBJ2-3; 14 bases map to TRBD2. Germline V gene data show CDR1 as SGHRS and CDR2 as YFSETQ. V was clipped by 3 bases and J by 9 bases; unmatched bases: 12. The CDR3 runs to 17 residues. CDR3 residues: CASSSRLAGGQRITQYF. CDR3 in DNA: TGCGCCAGCAGCTCTCGACTAGCGGGGGGGCAGAGGATAACGCAGTATTTT.

The CDR3 spells CASSFISSTDTQYF. As DNA, the CDR3 is TGTGCCAGCAGCTTCATATCCAGCACAGATACGCAGTATTTT. This chain uses TRBV6-2 or TRBV6-3 with TRBJ2-3; unclear D gene. The length of the CDR3 is 14 residues. V lost 6 bases, J lost 0 bases, and 10 bases lay in between. CDR1 is MNHEY, CDR2 SVGEGT, per germline.

DNA of the CDR3: TGCGCCAGCAGCTTCACAGGGTCGGCCAACGTCCTGACTTTC. Translation: CASSFTGSANVLTF. The chain carries TRBV5-1 and TRBJ2-6; TRBD1 might be the D (6 bases). Germline V CDR1 and CDR2: SGHRS, YFSETQ. The CDR3 sequence is 14 residues long. The V end was cut by 2 bases, the J end by 6 bases, with 9 bases between.

The CDR3 is CAWATAPGSPLHF. The CDR3 DNA sequence: TGTGCCTGGGCGACAGCCCCCGGGTCACCCCTCCACTTT. This chain links TRBV30 with TRBJ1-6, with D maybe TRBD1 (5 bases). Germline CDR1 is GTSNPN and CDR2 is SVGIG (reference sequence). This CDR3 comprises 13 residues. Between the trimmed V and J ends, which lost 5 bases and 10 bases, there was a span of 15 bases.

The chain recombines TRBV6-2 or TRBV6-3 with TRBJ2-2; D uncertain. Trimming left V 0 bases short and J 5 bases short, with 4 bases between. This CDR3 is built from 13 residues. CDR1 and CDR2 from the germline V gene are MNHEY and SVGEGT. CDR3: CASSYSYTGELFF. DNA of the CDR3: TGTGCCAGCAGTTACTCATATACCGGGGAGCTGTTTTTT.

The gene calls are TRBV9 and TRBJ1-1; D is unresolved. Trimming removed 9 bases from V and 4 bases from J, with 19 bases in between. The CDR3 spans 14 residues. The germline V gene encodes CDR1 SGDLS and CDR2 YYNGEE. The CDR3 DNA reads as TGTGCCAACACCCCAGACATGTTCGGCACTGAAGCTTTCTTT. Residues: CANTPDMFGTEAFF.